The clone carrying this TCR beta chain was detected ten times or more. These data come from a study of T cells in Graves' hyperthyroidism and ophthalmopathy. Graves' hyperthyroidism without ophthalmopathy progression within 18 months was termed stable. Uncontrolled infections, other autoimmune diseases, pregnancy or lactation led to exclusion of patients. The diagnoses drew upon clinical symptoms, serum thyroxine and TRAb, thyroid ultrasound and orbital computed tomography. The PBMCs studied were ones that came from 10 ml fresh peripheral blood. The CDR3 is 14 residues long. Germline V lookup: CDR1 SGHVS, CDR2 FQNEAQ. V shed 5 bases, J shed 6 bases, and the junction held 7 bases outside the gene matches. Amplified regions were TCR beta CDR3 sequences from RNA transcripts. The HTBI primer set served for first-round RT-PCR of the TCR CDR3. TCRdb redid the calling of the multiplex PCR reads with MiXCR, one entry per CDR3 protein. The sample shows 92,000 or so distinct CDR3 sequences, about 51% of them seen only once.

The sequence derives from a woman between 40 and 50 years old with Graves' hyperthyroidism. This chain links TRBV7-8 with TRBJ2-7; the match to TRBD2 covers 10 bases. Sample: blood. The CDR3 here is CASSQGLAGVEQYF. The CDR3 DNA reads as TGTGCCAGCAGCCAAGGGCTAGCGGGAGTCGAGCAGTACTTC.